The clone carrying this TCR beta chain was detected only once. Its matching antigen is unknown. The germline CDR1 and CDR2 sequences are SGHNT and YYREEE (reference sequence). The CDR3 has 14 residues. Trimming removed 2 bases from V and 6 bases from J, with 12 bases in between. The assay was immunoSEQ multiplex PCR, and TCRdb's table has in-frame clones only and misses some. The sample has 85,000 to 130,000 clones, 80% to 95% seen once. These data are taken from a study of T cell responses to AZD1222 COVID-19 vaccine. General study findings and limits: Unmutated variant regions are reportedly the target of nearly half of TCRs that are spike-specific. Clonal diversity was possibly underestimated, and the donors were mostly white British, with more females. Repertoires were obtained only post-peak T cell response.

This clonotype was sampled from an adult who received the AZD1222 COVID-19 vaccine. The sequencing here drew on peripheral blood, taken 28 days after the second AZD1222 dose. The chain links TRBV5-4 to TRBJ2-4, with D perhaps matching TRBD2 (6 bases). CDR3 sequence reads: CASSLPGLSNIQYF. In DNA form, the CDR3 reads TGTGCCAGCAGCTTACCGGGACTCTCAAACATTCAGTACTTC. The entire variable domain, with the rest obtained from reference TRBV5-4 and TRBJ2-4, is as follows: ETGVTQSPTHLIKTRGQQVTLRCSSQSGHNTVSWYQQALGQGPQFIFQYYREEENGRGNFPPRFSGLQFPNYSSELNVNALELDDSALYLCASSLPGLSNIQYFGAGTRLSVL.